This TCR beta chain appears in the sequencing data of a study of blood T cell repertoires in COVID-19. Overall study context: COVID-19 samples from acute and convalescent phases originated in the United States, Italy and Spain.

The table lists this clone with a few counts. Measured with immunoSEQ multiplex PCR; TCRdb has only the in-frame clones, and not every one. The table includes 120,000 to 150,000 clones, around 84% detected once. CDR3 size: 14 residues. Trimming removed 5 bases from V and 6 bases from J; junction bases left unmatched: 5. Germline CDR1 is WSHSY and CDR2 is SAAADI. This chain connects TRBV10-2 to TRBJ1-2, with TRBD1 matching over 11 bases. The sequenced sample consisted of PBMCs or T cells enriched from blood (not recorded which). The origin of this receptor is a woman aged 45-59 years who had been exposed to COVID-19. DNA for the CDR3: TGCGCCAGCAGTCCTAGGACAGGGGGCGATGGCTACACCTTC. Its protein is CASSPRTGGDGYTF.